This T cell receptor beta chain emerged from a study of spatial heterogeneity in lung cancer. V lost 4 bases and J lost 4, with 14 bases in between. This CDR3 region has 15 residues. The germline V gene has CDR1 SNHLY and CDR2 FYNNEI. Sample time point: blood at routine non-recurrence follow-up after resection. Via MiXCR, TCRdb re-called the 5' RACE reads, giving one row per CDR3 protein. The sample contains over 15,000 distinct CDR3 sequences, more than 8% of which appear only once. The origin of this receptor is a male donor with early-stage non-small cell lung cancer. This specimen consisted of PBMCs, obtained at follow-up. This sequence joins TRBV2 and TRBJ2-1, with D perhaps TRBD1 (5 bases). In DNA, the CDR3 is TGTGCCAGCAGTGTAAGGGGTGGACGATACAATGAGCAGTTCTTC. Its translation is CASSVRGGRYNEQFF.